This entry lists 26 T cell receptor beta chains sequenced from one sample in a study of read filtering for tumor transcriptome and immune sequencing. The library was built from around 380 ng RNA with molecular barcoded adaptors for alpha/delta and beta/gamma chains. A single record per CDR3 protein comes from TCRdb applying MiXCR to the reads. The sample records about 40,000 distinct CDR3 sequences, around 13% being singletons. The specimen sequenced was a population of CD138-negative cells sorted from bone marrow. Every receptor here comes from a donor at least 40 years old with multiple myeloma.

In its sample, this clonotype was seen many times. The genes are TRBV6-1 and TRBJ2-7; possibly TRBD1 for D (6 bases). From germline, CDR1 is MNHNS and CDR2 SASEGT. V was pared by 4 bases and J by 0 bases, with 13 bases between. This CDR3 spans 15 amino acids. The CDR3 loop reads CASSASRTDSYEQYF. CDR3 nucleotide sequence: TGTGCCAGCAGTGCTTCACGGACAGACTCCTACGAGCAGTACTTC.

Many counts were recorded for this clonotype. The J gene is TRBJ2-7, the V gene TRBV28; D not certain. Germline V gene sequence: CDR1 MDHEN, CDR2 SYDVKM. The CDR3 totals 11 residues. V shed 5 bases and J shed 5 bases, with 7 bases lying between them. CDR3 sequence: CASSPRHEQYF. Here the CDR3 DNA reads TGTGCCAGCAGTCCCCGGCACGAGCAGTACTTC.

There are many counts of this clonotype. CDR3 bases: TGTGCCACCATGGACCGGGACGGTAATTCACCCCTCCACTTT. Amino acids: CATMDRDGNSPLHF. The rearrangement uses TRBV10-3 and TRBJ1-6, with D maybe TRBD1 (5 bases). The V gene lost 10 bases and the J gene lost 6 bases, with 16 bases spanning the gap. The germline gives CDR1 ENHRY, CDR2 SYGVKD. CDR3 size: 14 residues.

The table lists this clonotype with many counts. The CDR3 bases are TGCGCCAGCAGCCAAGGGACAGGAAACACCGGGGAGCTGTTTTTT. Amino acids: CASSQGTGNTGELFF. The chain carries TRBV5-1 and TRBJ2-2; 8 nucleotides match TRBD1. Germline CDR1 and CDR2: SGHRS and YFSETQ. Trimming at V came to 4 bases and at J to 2 bases, leaving 4 bases not matched to a gene. CDR3 length: 15 residues.

The sample holds many counts of this clonotype. The chain uses TRBV3-1 and TRBJ1-1, with 7 bases identical to TRBD1. CDR3 length: 13 amino acids. Germline CDR1 and CDR2: LGHDT and YNNKEL (reference sequence). V trimming: 4 bases; J trimming: 3 bases; junction bases outside the gene matches: 2. CDR3 nucleotide sequence: TGTGCCAGCAGCCGACAGGGTGACACTGAAGCTTTCTTT. It specifies CASSRQGDTEAFF.

This clonotype was seen only a few times. This chain joins TRBV5-1 and TRBJ2-7; either TRBD1 or TRBD2 may supply D (5 bases each). CDR1 is SGHRS, CDR2 YFSETQ, per germline. V gave up 2 bases and J gave up 2 bases, with 14 bases separating them. The CDR3 runs 15 residues. The CDR3 loop reads CASSFRRGDTYEQYF. The CDR3, as DNA: TGCGCCAGCAGCTTCAGAAGGGGAGACACCTACGAGCAGTACTTC.

In the case of this clonotype: This may come from a read error, since a much larger clone is one base off. The V gene is TRBV28, the J gene TRBJ2-3; D is undetermined. V gave up 2 bases and J gave up 4 bases, with 7 bases separating them. This CDR3 contains 13 residues. The germline CDR1 and CDR2 sequences are MDHEN and SYDVKM. The CDR3 here is CASSLVDPDTQYF. The CDR3 bases are TGTGCCAGCAGTTTAGTGGATCCAGATACGCAGTATTTT.

To note about this clonotype: One base away lies a much larger clone, so this may be a sequencing read error. The rearrangement uses TRBV20-1 and TRBJ2-7; 10 bases are shared with TRBD2. Germline V gene sequence: CDR1 DFQATT, CDR2 SNEGSKA (reference sequence). CDR3 length equals 14 residues. In DNA, the CDR3 is TGCAGTGCTAGAGATCGACTAGCGGGTTACGAGCTGTACTTC. Protein sequence: CSARDRLAGYELYF.

This clonotype has only one observation. The gene calls are TRBV6-2 or TRBV6-3 and TRBJ2-1; possibly TRBD1 for D (6 bases). The V end lost 0 bases, the J end lost 4 bases, and 10 bases lay between the germline ends. Per the germline V gene, CDR1 is MNHEY and CDR2 is SVGEGT. The CDR3 has 15 residues. CDR3 nucleotides: TGTGCCAGCAGTTACTCGAGGGGGTTTTACAATGAGCAGTTCTTC. As protein: CASSYSRGFYNEQFF.

This clonotype was detected a few times. The rearrangement joins TRBV2 to TRBJ2-5; possibly TRBD1 for D (6 bases). Trimming removed 5 bases at V and 2 bases at J, with 9 bases between. CDR3 length: 13 residues. In germline, CDR1 is SNHLY, CDR2 FYNNEI. The CDR3 region is CASSLDSQETQYF. Here the CDR3 DNA reads TGTGCCAGCAGTTTGGACAGTCAAGAGACCCAGTACTTC. Using reference TRBV2 and TRBJ2-5 for the parts outside the CDR3, the full variable domain is EPEVTQTPSHQVTQMGQEVILRCVPISNHLYFYWYRQILGQKVEFLVSFYNNEISEKSEIFDDQFSVERPDGSNFTLKIRSTKLEDSAMYFCASSLDSQETQYFGPGTRLLVL.

This clonotype was observed at least ten times. The rearrangement links TRBV28 to TRBJ1-1, with 9 bases identical to TRBD1. From germline, CDR1 is MDHEN and CDR2 SYDVKM. The CDR3 covers 18 residues. With 4 bases clipped from V and 7 bases from J, the junction kept 19 bases outside the gene matches. The CDR3 loop reads CASSSISPGTGLAGEAFF. DNA of the CDR3: TGTGCCAGCAGTTCTATCAGTCCCGGGACAGGGTTGGCAGGTGAAGCTTTCTTT.

This clonotype showed up many times. V is TRBV7-9 and J is TRBJ2-1; TRBD2 might be the D (6 bases). V dropped 2 bases and J dropped 3 bases, with 11 bases sitting between them. The V gene's germline CDR1 is SEHNR and CDR2 FQNEAQ (reference sequence). There are 15 residues in the CDR3. DNA of the CDR3: TGTGCCAGCAGCTTACGGGAGTTGGGCTACAATGAGCAGTTCTTC. Translating it yields CASSLRELGYNEQFF.

This clonotype was picked up a small number of times. V gene TRBV7-9 combines with J gene TRBJ1-5, with 8 bases matching TRBD1. The V gene end was trimmed by 5 bases and the J gene end by 4 bases; junction bases not matched to a gene: 4. The CDR3 consists of 14 residues. Germline assignment: CDR1 SEHNR and CDR2 FQNEAQ (reference sequence). CDR3 sequence (DNA): TGTGCCAGCAGCCCCCAGGGGGCGAATCAGCCCCAGCATTTT. It yields the protein CASSPQGANQPQHF.

This clonotype was recorded at least ten times. The chain uses TRBV29-1 and TRBJ2-5, with D unclear. V was clipped by 5 bases and J by 2 bases, with 6 bases between them. CDR1 SQVTM and CDR2 ANQGSEA come from the germline V gene. The CDR3 length is 11 residues. The CDR3: CSVFRQETQYF. The CDR3 DNA follows: TGCAGCGTTTTCAGGCAAGAGACCCAGTACTTC.

This clonotype was detected ten times or more. The chain employs TRBV23-1 and TRBJ2-1; possibly TRBD2 for D (5 bases). TRBV23-1 is treated as an ORF (open reading frame) with a function not yet certain. Between the trimmed V and J ends, which lost 0 bases and 0 bases, there was a span of 9 bases. CDR3 length equals 16 residues. CDR3 residues: CASSQSRETSYNEQFF. CDR3 nucleotide sequence: TGCGCCAGCAGTCAATCGAGGGAAACCTCCTACAATGAGCAGTTCTTC.

Many counts were recorded for this clonotype. The chain employs TRBV12-3 or TRBV12-4 and TRBJ2-2; 10 bases match TRBD2. CDR3 length equals 17 residues. V gave up 2 bases and J gave up 2 bases; unmatched junction bases: 5. Written as DNA, the CDR3 is TGTGCCAGCAGTTTAAAGGTAGCGGGAGGTAACACCGGGGAGCTGTTTTTT. Translation: CASSLKVAGGNTGELFF.

This clonotype has ten or more counts. This chain joins TRBV29-1 and TRBJ2-1, with D perhaps given as TRBD1 or TRBD2 (5 bases each). Trimming removed 7 bases at V and 2 bases at J, with 15 bases between. Germline V gives CDR1 SQVTM, CDR2 ANQGSEA. CDR3 length: 14 residues. Written as DNA, the CDR3 is TGCAGCGACATCCAAAGGGGAGCCTACAATGAGCAGTTCTTC. It yields the protein CSDIQRGAYNEQFF.

In this sample, this clonotype turned up many times. This may be a read error, as it is one base from a much larger clone. This chain joins TRBV27 and TRBJ2-1; 10 bases are a match to TRBD2. The CDR3 contains 13 residues. CDR1 MNHEY and CDR2 SMNVEV come from the germline V gene (reference sequence). V trimming: 5 bases; J trimming: 14 bases; junction bases outside the gene matches: 9. The CDR3 is CASSPNLAGEEFF. CDR3 sequence (DNA): TGTGCCAGCAGTCCGAACCTAGCGGGAGAAGAGTTCTTC.

This clonotype was found many times. V gene TRBV20-1 combines with J gene TRBJ1-5, with TRBD1 matching over 7 bases. Germline CDR1 DFQATT, CDR2 SNEGSKA (reference sequence). CDR3 length equals 13 residues. V dropped 6 bases and J dropped 1; count of bases not matched to a gene: 3. The CDR3 loop is CSAQGGSNQPQHF. The CDR3 DNA reads TGCAGTGCGCAGGGGGGGAGCAATCAGCCCCAGCATTTT.

This clonotype was picked up many times. J is TRBJ1-1 and V is TRBV12-3 or TRBV12-4; unclear D gene. The CDR3 extends over 13 amino acids. V lost 6 bases to trimming and J lost 0 bases, with 8 bases between them. This chain's CDR3 is CASRGQLNTEAFF. The DNA of the CDR3 is TGTGCCAGCAGGGGTCAGTTGAACACTGAAGCTTTCTTT.

The sample holds many counts of this clonotype. The chain recombines TRBV11-2 with TRBJ1-3; D unresolved. V lost 2 bases and J 0 bases, leaving 14 bases between the germline ends. From germline, CDR1 is SGHAT and CDR2 FQNNGV. The CDR3 has 17 amino acids. This CDR3 is CASSLHTTGSSGNTIYF. CDR3 sequence (DNA): TGTGCCAGCAGCTTACATACCACGGGATCCTCTGGAAACACCATATATTTT. Full variable domain (rest looked up from reference TRBV11-2 and TRBJ1-3): EAGVAQSPRYKIIEKRQSVAFWCNPISGHATLYWYQQILGQGPKLLIQFQNNGVVDDSQLPKDRFSAERLKGVDSTLKIQPAKLEDSAVYLCASSLHTTGSSGNTIYFGEGSWLTVV.

The table lists this clonotype with many counts. The chain carries TRBV29-1 and TRBJ2-3, with 8 nucleotides matching TRBD2. Trimming took 4 bases from V and 5 from J; bases not matched to a gene: 2. This CDR3 spans 12 amino acids. The germline CDR1 and CDR2 sequences are SQVTM and ANQGSEA. The DNA for the CDR3 is TGCAGCGTTGGGCTAGCGGGAGATACGCAGTATTTT. It encodes CSVGLAGDTQYF.

This clonotype was found many times. CDR3 in DNA: TGTGCCAGCAGCTTATCACAGGGTTCCCTGTCTGAAGCTTTCTTT. Encoded protein: CASSLSQGSLSEAFF. The chain links TRBV7-9 to TRBJ1-1; D might be TRBD1 (6 bases). Germline values: CDR1 SEHNR, CDR2 FQNEAQ (reference sequence). This CDR3 is built from 15 residues. Trimming removed 2 bases from V and 6 bases from J, with 16 bases in between. Full variable domain (missing parts from reference TRBV7-9 and TRBJ1-1): DTGVSQNPRHKITKRGQNVTFRCDPISEHNRLYWYRQTLGQGPEFLTYFQNEAQLEKSRLLSDRFSAERPKGSFSTLEIQRTEQGDSAMYLCASSLSQGSLSEAFFGQGTRLTVV.

This clonotype was seen many times. The chain has TRBV6-2 or TRBV6-3 and TRBJ2-7; 14 bases map to TRBD2. The CDR3 sequence is 16 residues long. Germline V lookup: CDR1 MNHEY, CDR2 SVGEGT. After removal of 5 bases from V and 3 bases from J, the junction contained 6 bases not matched to a gene. CDR3 region: CASSLTGTSGSYEQYF. The CDR3 nucleotides are TGTGCCAGCAGTCTCACCGGGACTAGCGGGAGCTACGAGCAGTACTTC.

This clonotype was seen many times. The chain links TRBV30 to TRBJ2-7; 13 bases agree with TRBD2. Germline-derived CDR1 and CDR2 are GTSNPN and SVGIG (reference sequence). This CDR3 spans 15 amino acids. Unmatched junction bases numbered 2, after V lost 3 bases and J lost 0 bases. In nucleotides, the CDR3 is TGTGCCTGGAGACTAGCGGGAGGGCCCTCCTACGAGCAGTACTTC. Translating it yields CAWRLAGGPSYEQYF.

Details on this clonotype: A read error is likely, as this CDR3 ends without the conserved phenylalanine or tryptophan. The CDR3 nucleotides are TGCAGCGTTCGGGGGGGCCCCGGGGAGCTGTTTTCT. Amino acid sequence: CSVRGGPGELFS. The chain employs TRBV29-1 and TRBJ2-2; 8 bases map to TRBD2. Germline lookup yields CDR1 SQVTM and CDR2 ANQGSEA. The CDR3 consists of 12 residues. The junction had 2 bases not matched to a gene; V was cut back by 5 bases and J by 6 bases.